This T cell receptor beta chain was sequenced for a study of post-analysis software for immune sequencing data. Overall study context: The disease courses covered relapsing-remitting, secondary progressive and progressive-relapsing multiple sclerosis. Study-wide findings and caveats: When compared against controls, multiple sclerosis patients showed significantly lower normalized Chao1 diversity. F measure clustering grouped samples strongly by preparation batch.

This clonotype showed up just a few times. What it recognizes is unknown. Unique molecular identifiers had been added to the TCR beta cDNA libraries. Between about 1 and 10 million T cells gave rise to 500,000 to 600,000 cDNA molecules. MiXCR was run by TCRdb on the PCR reads, yielding one entry per CDR3 protein. In the table there are about 540,000 distinct CDR3 sequences, roughly 34% of which are singletons. The receptor comes from a girl aged 2-17 years with multiple sclerosis. Sequencing was done on a sample of blood.

The CDR3 DNA is TGTGCCAGCAGTTCGCCAGCGGGGGGACAAGAGACCCAGTACTTC. It yields the protein CASSSPAGGQETQYF. The chain couples TRBV28 to TRBJ2-5, with 9 bases fitting TRBD2. CDR3 length: 15 residues. Trimming removed 4 bases from V and 2 bases from J; junction bases left unmatched: 5. CDR1 is MDHEN, CDR2 SYDVKM, per germline.